The clone carrying this TCR beta chain showed up many times. This entry is derived from a study of CD8+CD57+ T cells in acquired aplastic anemia. Study overall: Mean yield of DNA from sorted CD4+ and CD8+ cells was 2.5 to 4 ug.

Per germline, CDR1 ENHRY and CDR2 SYGVKD. The CDR3 loop spans 12 amino acids. The trim removed 8 bases at V and 6 bases at J, leaving 6 bases unmatched. CDR3 and TCR beta VDJ profiling relied on a genomic DNA template. One entry per CDR3 protein results from TCRdb running MiXCR on the reads. The data hold tens of thousands of distinct CDR3 sequences, with over 35% observed a single time. The V gene is TRBV10-3, the J gene TRBJ1-2; 7 bases are a match to TRBD1. The sequence was obtained from a human donor in good health, serving as a control. Sequences were obtained from sorted CD4+, CD8+, or CD8+CD57+ T cells (not recorded which) from PBMCs. CDR3 protein: CAIGDSSDGYTF. The CDR3 DNA is TGTGCCATCGGGGACAGTTCTGATGGCTACACCTTC.